The 8 T cell receptor beta chains below all came from one sample that was sequenced in a study of T cell responses to AZD1222 COVID-19 vaccine. Assay used: immunoSEQ multiplex PCR; TCRdb lists only in-frame clones, some missing. The sample carries 150,000 to 200,000 clones, 75% to 95% recorded once. The specimen was peripheral blood, collected on day 0 of AZD1222 vaccination. Receptors originate from an adult in good health.

The chain carries TRBV19 and TRBJ2-4; 8 nucleotides agree with TRBD1. Looked up from germline, CDR1 is LNHDA and CDR2 is SQIVND (reference sequence). This CDR3 spans 12 amino acids. J gave up 7 bases and V 8 bases, and 4 bases lay outside the gene matches. The CDR3 is CASGTGPNIQYF. The CDR3 DNA sequence: TGTGCCAGTGGGACAGGTCCGAACATTCAGTACTTC.

The chain recombines TRBV25-1 with TRBJ1-1, with D possibly TRBD1 on 6 matching bases. Germline-derived CDR1 and CDR2 are MGHDK and SYGVNS. Trimming removed 1 base at V and 3 bases at J, with 21 bases between. This CDR3 spans 18 amino acids. DNA of the CDR3: TGTGCCAGCAGTGAATCTAGGGTTCTTCGGGGGGGCTACACTGAAGCTTTCTTT. Amino acid sequence: CASSESRVLRGGYTEAFF.

The V and J genes are TRBV20-1 and TRBJ2-3, with TRBD2 matching 10 bases. Germline-derived CDR1 and CDR2 are DFQATT and SNEGSKA (reference sequence). The CDR3 consists of 15 residues. The V segment lost 3 bases and the J segment 6 bases; nucleotides outside the gene matches: 9. The CDR3 loop is CSASGHSGGSDTQYF. CDR3 nucleotides: TGCAGTGCTAGTGGCCATAGCGGGGGGAGCGATACGCAGTATTTT.

This clone was seen once. This rearrangement joins TRBV7-2 to TRBJ2-7; 9 bases are a match to TRBD1. The CDR3 has 16 amino acids. CDR1 is SGHTA, CDR2 FQGNSA, per germline. V lost 5 bases to trimming and J lost 2 bases; unmatched junction nucleotides: 10. The DNA for the CDR3 is TGTGCCAGCAGCCCCACGGGACAGGGATCTGCCTACGAGCAGTACTTC. Translated: CASSPTGQGSAYEQYF.

In this sample, this clone turned up once. The chain recombines TRBV19 with TRBJ1-1; D might be TRBD1 (6 bases). The germline V gene encodes CDR1 LNHDA and CDR2 SQIVND (reference sequence). The V gene lost 0 bases and the J gene lost 8 bases, with 13 bases spanning the gap. The CDR3 runs to 14 residues. CDR3: CASSIDWTAKEAFF. Here the CDR3 DNA reads TGTGCCAGTAGTATAGATTGGACAGCAAAAGAAGCTTTCTTT.

The chain is built from TRBV7-2 and TRBJ2-1, with TRBD2 matching 13 bases. The CDR3 extends over 18 amino acids. Germline V gives CDR1 SGHTA, CDR2 FQGNSA. V lost 5 bases and J lost 0; bases outside the gene matches: 7. The DNA for the CDR3 is TGTGCCAGCAGCAATGGACTAGCGGGGGTAAGCTCCTACAATGAGCAGTTCTTC. Translated: CASSNGLAGVSSYNEQFF.

CDR3 in amino acids: CASSDDYGYTF. In DNA, the CDR3 is TGCGCCAGCAGTGACGATTATGGCTACACCTTC. V usage is TRBV10-2 and J usage is TRBJ1-2; D gene unclear. V was shortened by 3 bases and J by 5 bases, with 4 bases between the two germline ends. CDR3 length equals 11 residues. Germline CDR1 WSHSY, CDR2 SAAADI.

The rearrangement uses TRBV14 and TRBJ1-2; no definite D call. The CDR3 contains 13 residues. The germline V and J ends were trimmed by 3 bases and 1 base, with 6 bases remaining between them. Germline CDR1 reads SGHDN; CDR2 reads FVKESK. The CDR3 spells CASSHQVNYGYTF. CDR3 in DNA: TGTGCCAGCAGCCATCAGGTTAACTATGGCTACACCTTC. Variable domain in full (rest from reference TRBV14 and TRBJ1-2): EAGVTQFPSHSVIEKGQTVTLRCDPISGHDNLYWYRRVMGKEIKFLLHFVKESKQDESGMPNNRFLAERTGGTYSTLKVQPAELEDSGVYFCASSHQVNYGYTFGSGTRLTVV.